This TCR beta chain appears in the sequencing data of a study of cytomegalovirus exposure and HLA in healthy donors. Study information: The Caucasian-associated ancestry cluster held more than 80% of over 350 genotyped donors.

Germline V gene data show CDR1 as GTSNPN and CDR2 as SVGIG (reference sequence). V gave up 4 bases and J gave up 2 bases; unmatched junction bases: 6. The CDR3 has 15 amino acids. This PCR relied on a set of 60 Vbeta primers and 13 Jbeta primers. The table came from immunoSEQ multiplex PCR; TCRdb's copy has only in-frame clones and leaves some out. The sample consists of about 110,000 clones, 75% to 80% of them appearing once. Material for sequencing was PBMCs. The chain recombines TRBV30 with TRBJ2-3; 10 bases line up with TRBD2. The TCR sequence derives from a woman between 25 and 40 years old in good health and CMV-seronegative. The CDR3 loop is CAWNKREGPTDTQYF. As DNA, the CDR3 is TGTGCCTGGAATAAGCGGGAGGGCCCCACAGATACGCAGTATTTT. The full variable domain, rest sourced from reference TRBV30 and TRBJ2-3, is SQTIHQWPATLVQPVGSPLSLECTVEGTSNPNLYWYRQAAGRGLQLLFYSVGIGQISSEVPQNLSASRPQDRQFILSSKKLLLSDSGFYLCAWNKREGPTDTQYFGPGTRLTVL.